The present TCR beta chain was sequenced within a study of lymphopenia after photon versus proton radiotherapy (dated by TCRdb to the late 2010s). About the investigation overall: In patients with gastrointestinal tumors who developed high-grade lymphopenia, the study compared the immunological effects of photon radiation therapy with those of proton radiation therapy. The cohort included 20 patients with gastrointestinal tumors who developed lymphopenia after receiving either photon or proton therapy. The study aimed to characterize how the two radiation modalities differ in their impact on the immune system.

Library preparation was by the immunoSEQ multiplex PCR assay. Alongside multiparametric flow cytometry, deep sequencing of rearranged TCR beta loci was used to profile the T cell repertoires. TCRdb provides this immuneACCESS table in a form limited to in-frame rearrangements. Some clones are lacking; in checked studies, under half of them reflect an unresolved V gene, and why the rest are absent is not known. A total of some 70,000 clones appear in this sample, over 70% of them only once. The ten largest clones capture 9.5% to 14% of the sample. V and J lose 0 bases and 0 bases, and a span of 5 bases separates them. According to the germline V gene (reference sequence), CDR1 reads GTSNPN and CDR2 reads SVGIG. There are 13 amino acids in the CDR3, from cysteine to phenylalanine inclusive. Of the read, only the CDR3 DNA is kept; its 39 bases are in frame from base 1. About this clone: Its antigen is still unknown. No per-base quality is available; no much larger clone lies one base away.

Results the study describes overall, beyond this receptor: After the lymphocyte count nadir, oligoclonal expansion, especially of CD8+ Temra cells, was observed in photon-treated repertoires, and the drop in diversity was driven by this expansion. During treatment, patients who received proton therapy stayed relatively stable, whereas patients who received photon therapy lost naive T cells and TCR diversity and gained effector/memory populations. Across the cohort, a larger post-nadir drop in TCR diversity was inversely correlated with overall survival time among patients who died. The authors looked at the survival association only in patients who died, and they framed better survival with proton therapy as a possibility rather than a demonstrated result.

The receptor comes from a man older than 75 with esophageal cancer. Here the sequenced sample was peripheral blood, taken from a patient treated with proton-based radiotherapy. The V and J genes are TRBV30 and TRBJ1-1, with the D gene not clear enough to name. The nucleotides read TGTGCCTGGAGTGTTTTGTTGAACACTGAAGCTTTCTTT. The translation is CAWSVLLNTEAFF.